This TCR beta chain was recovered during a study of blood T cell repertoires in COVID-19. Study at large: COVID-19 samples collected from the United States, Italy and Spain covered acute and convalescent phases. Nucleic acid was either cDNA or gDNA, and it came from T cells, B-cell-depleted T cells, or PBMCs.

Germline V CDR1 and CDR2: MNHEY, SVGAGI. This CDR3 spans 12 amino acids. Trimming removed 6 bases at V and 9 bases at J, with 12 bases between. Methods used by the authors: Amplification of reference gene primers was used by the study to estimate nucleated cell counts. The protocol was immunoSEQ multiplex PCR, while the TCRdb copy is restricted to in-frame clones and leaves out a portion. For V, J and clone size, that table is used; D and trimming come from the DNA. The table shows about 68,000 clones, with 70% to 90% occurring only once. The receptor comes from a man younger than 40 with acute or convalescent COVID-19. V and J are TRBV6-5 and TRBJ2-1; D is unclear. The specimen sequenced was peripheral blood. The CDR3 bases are TGTGCCAGCAGCCAAACGGTCCGTGAGCAGTTCTTC. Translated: CASSQTVREQFF.